The sequence of this TCR beta chain was determined in a study of long-term antiretroviral therapy in people with HIV. Study-wide results and caveats: The study lacked data on ART adherence, viral resistance or therapy changes. Comparison with controls showed narrower CDR3 length ranges in HIV repertoires.

CDR1 is LNHDA, CDR2 SQIVND, per germline (reference sequence). The ends lost 6 bases at V and 1 base at J; junction bases unmatched: 4. The CDR3 length is 15 residues. Comment on this clone: The target antigen is unknown.

Survey-level resolution applied to immunoSEQ assay v3.0. It was 40,000-50,000 T-cell genomes per sample that sequencing targeted. Produced via immunoSEQ multiplex PCR; TCRdb's table is partial and in-frame only. The data show 13,000 to 15,000 clones, with roughly 80% seen just once and 16% held by the top ten. Specimens held roughly 0.9-10 million cryopreserved PBMC prior to DNA extraction. The input for sequencing was unsorted PBMCs, taken 1.8 years before starting antiretroviral therapy. The sequence derives from a woman aged 35 to 49 with HIV. V gene TRBV19 combines with J gene TRBJ2-7; 12 positions agree with TRBD2. The DNA for the CDR3 is TGTGCCAGTAGCCTACTAGCGGGAGGTTCCTACGAGCAGTACTTC. Translated: CASSLLAGGSYEQYF.